Here is one TCR beta chain with its context. The specificity of this receptor is unknown. No base quality information exists; no much larger clone differs at one position. The immunoSEQ Assay, a bias-controlled multiplex PCR, was used to amplify TCRbeta CDR3 regions from genomic DNA. For the original study's pipeline: Nucleated cell counts per sample were estimated from amplification of reference gene primers within the assay. Sequence reads were collapsed and filtered to measure the absolute abundance of every unique TCRbeta CDR3 rearrangement. For each sample, productive Simpson clonality was calculated as the square root of Simpson's diversity index over productive rearrangements. What TCRdb holds here is the immuneACCESS table cut down to in-frame rearrangements. Part of the clones is not present; checked against another copy, under half of the missing clones reflect an unresolved V gene, and the others are unexplained. For V, J and clone size, that table is used; D and trimming come from the DNA. Here the sample has 190,000 or so clones; almost 90% occur a single time. 0.62% of the sample lies in the top ten.

From its cysteine to its phenylalanine, the CDR3 spans 14 amino acids. The CDR3 DNA has 42 bases and is translated from base 1. The germline V gene yields KGHDR for CDR1 and SFDVKD for CDR2. Trimming leaves V shorter by 7 bases and J shorter by 8 bases, with the junction holding 8 bases beyond the gene matches. These data originate in a study of blood T cell repertoires in COVID-19 (dated by TCRdb to between 2020 and 2021). For context, the study as a whole: Collaborator samples came from the United States, Italy and Spain and covered acute and convalescent phases of COVID-19. Where available, HLA class I and class II types were obtained from metadata supplied by the sample provider rather than from assay-based typing. The dataset comprised deeply sampled blood TCRbeta repertoires from subjects exposed to, actively infected with, or recovered from COVID-19. A freely available public database, intended as a resource for researchers studying the immune response to SARS-CoV-2, is where the repertoires were released. Samples were obtained from the ongoing ImmuneRACE study (first 160 participants) and from roughly 1,300 subjects provided by 6 global collaborators. Sample metadata almost always included a de-identified subject ID, COVID-19 status, age in years and sex. The material from the prospective study consisted of cDNA or gDNA derived from T cells, B-cell-depleted T cells, or PBMCs.

Each collaborating institution followed its own protocols to collect whole blood in K2EDTA tubes. For TCRbeta analysis, collaborators shipped samples as frozen whole blood, isolated PBMCs, or DNA extracted from either of those sample types. The investigation overall reported the following: The quantity of clinical and demographic metadata differed by source and by participant and was supplied without curation.

This TCR came from a man in his fifties or sixties with acute or convalescent COVID-19. Sequences were obtained from peripheral blood. This sequence uses TRBV24-1 and TRBJ2-1, with TRBD2 matching 9 junction bases. CDR3 sequence: CATRPREGLDEQFF. The sequenced DNA: TGTGCCACCAGGCCGCGGGAGGGCCTTGATGAGCAGTTCTTC.